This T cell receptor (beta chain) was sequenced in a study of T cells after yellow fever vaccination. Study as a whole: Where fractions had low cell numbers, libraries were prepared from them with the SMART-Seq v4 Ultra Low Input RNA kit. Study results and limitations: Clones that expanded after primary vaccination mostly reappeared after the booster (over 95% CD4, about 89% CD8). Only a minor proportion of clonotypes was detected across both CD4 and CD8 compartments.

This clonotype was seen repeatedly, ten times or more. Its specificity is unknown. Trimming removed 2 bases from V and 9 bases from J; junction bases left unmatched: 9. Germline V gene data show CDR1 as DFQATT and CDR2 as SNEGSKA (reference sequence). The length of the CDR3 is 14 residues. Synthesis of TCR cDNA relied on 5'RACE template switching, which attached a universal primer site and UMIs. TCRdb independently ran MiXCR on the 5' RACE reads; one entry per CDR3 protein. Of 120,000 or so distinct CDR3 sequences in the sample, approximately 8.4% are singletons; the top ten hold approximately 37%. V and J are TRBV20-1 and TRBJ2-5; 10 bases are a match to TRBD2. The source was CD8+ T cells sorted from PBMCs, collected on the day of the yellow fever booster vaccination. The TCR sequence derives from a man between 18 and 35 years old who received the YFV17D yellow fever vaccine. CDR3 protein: CSARPPSGGPAQYF. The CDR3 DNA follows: TGCAGTGCTAGACCCCCTAGCGGGGGCCCGGCCCAGTACTTC.